These T cell receptor beta chains were read from a single sample in a study of blood T cell repertoires in COVID-19. Only in-frame clones appear in the TCRdb table, and some are missing; sequencing was by immunoSEQ multiplex PCR. Found here are hundreds of thousands of clones, around 90% of them singletons; the top ten hold around 0.3%. The source material was peripheral blood. These receptor sequences come from a woman younger than 35 with acute or convalescent COVID-19. Both conserved end residues are part of each CDR3. D genes are given only for firm matches. Clone size appears in some rows only: once, few, many, or a class for an expanded clone.

CDR3 protein: CASSTTTTPLGNTIYF
CDR3 DNA: TGTGCCAGCTCAACAACCACCACGCCCTTAGGAAACACCATATATTTT
D gene: NA
V gene: TRBV18
clone size: once
J gene: TRBJ1-3

CDR3 protein: CASSYSDRDLTEAFF
CDR3 DNA: TGTGCCAGCAGTTACTCAGACAGGGATCTCACTGAAGCTTTCTTT
D gene: TRBD1
V gene: TRBV6-5
clone size: few
J gene: TRBJ1-1

CDR3 protein: CASSQGTSGGGQETQYF
CDR3 DNA: TGTGCCAGCAGCCAAGGGACTAGCGGGGGGGGTCAAGAGACCCAGTACTTC
D gene: TRBD2
V gene: TRBV3-1/TRBV3-2
clone size: NA
J gene: TRBJ2-5

CDR3 protein: CAWRKSQGELRNTEAFF
CDR3 DNA: TGTGCCTGGAGGAAGAGTCAGGGGGAGTTAAGGAACACTGAAGCTTTCTTT
D gene: TRBD1
V gene: TRBV30
clone size: once
J gene: TRBJ1-1

CDR3 protein: CASSLANSPLHF
CDR3 DNA: TGTGCCAGCAGTTTGGCTAATTCACCCCTCCACTTT
D gene: NA
V gene: TRBV28
clone size: NA
J gene: TRBJ1-6

CDR3 protein: CASSWDRGAGYTF
CDR3 DNA: TGTGCCAGCAGTTGGGACAGGGGCGCGGGCTACACCTTC
D gene: TRBD1
V gene: TRBV7-2
clone size: NA
J gene: TRBJ1-2

CDR3 protein: CSVWRGEKLFF
CDR3 DNA: TGCAGCGTTTGGCGGGGTGAAAAACTGTTTTTT
D gene: NA
V gene: TRBV29-1
clone size: NA
J gene: TRBJ1-4

CDR3 protein: CASSPGTAHYYGYTF
CDR3 DNA: TGTGCCAGCAGCCCTGGGACAGCTCATTACTATGGCTACACCTTC
D gene: TRBD1
V gene: TRBV5-4
clone size: NA
J gene: TRBJ1-2

CDR3 protein: CASSPLLVSGANVLTF
CDR3 DNA: TGTGCCAGCTCACCCCTTCTTGTCTCTGGGGCCAACGTCCTGACTTTC
D gene: NA
V gene: TRBV18
clone size: NA
J gene: TRBJ2-6

CDR3 protein: CASSIGGRAYGYTF
CDR3 DNA: TGTGCCAGCAGCATTGGGGGGAGGGCCTATGGCTACACCTTC
D gene: NA
V gene: TRBV27
clone size: NA
J gene: TRBJ1-2

CDR3 protein: CASSLSGLYGYTF
CDR3 DNA: TGTGCCAGCAGTTTATCTGGACTTTATGGCTACACCTTC
D gene: NA
V gene: TRBV27
clone size: once
J gene: TRBJ1-2

CDR3 protein: CSLSFAYNEQFF
CDR3 DNA: TGCTCACTGAGTTTTGCCTACAATGAGCAGTTCTTC
D gene: NA
V gene: TRBV29-1
clone size: NA
J gene: TRBJ2-1

CDR3 protein: CASSPRTDRAEAFF
CDR3 DNA: TGCGCCAGCAGCCCGAGAACTGACAGGGCTGAAGCTTTCTTT
D gene: TRBD1
V gene: TRBV4-3
clone size: NA
J gene: TRBJ1-1

CDR3 protein: CAVEVGVTEAFF
CDR3 DNA: TGTGCCGTTGAGGTAGGGGTCACTGAAGCTTTCTTT
D gene: NA
V gene: TRBV25-1
clone size: NA
J gene: TRBJ1-1

CDR3 protein: CAWATETNQPQHF
CDR3 DNA: TGTGCCTGGGCGACAGAAACTAATCAGCCCCAGCATTTT
D gene: NA
V gene: TRBV30
clone size: NA
J gene: TRBJ1-5

CDR3 protein: CASAVALEIYNEQFF
CDR3 DNA: TGTGCCAGCGCGGTGGCTCTGGAAATCTACAATGAGCAGTTCTTC
D gene: NA
V gene: TRBV6-6
clone size: NA
J gene: TRBJ2-1

CDR3 protein: CASNLGAVPYNSPLHF
CDR3 DNA: TGTGCCAGCAACTTGGGGGCTGTGCCCTATAATTCACCCCTCCACTTT
D gene: NA
V gene: TRBV28
clone size: NA
J gene: TRBJ1-6

CDR3 protein: CASSLAGSTDTQYF
CDR3 DNA: TGTGCCAGCAGCCTCGCAGGTAGCACAGATACGCAGTATTTT
D gene: NA
V gene: TRBV6-4
clone size: NA
J gene: TRBJ2-3

CDR3 protein: CASRKGQGGPPYGYTF
CDR3 DNA: TGTGCCAGCAGAAAGGGACAGGGGGGACCTCCCTATGGCTACACCTTC
D gene: TRBD1
V gene: TRBV2
clone size: NA
J gene: TRBJ1-2

CDR3 protein: CATSRESWAQPQHF
CDR3 DNA: TGTGCCACCAGCAGAGAATCGTGGGCTCAGCCCCAGCATTTT
D gene: NA
V gene: TRBV15
clone size: NA
J gene: TRBJ1-5

CDR3 protein: CASGGHSYEQYF
CDR3 DNA: TGTGCCAGCGGGGGCCACTCCTACGAGCAGTACTTC
D gene: NA
V gene: TRBV12-3/TRBV12-4
clone size: NA
J gene: TRBJ2-7

CDR3 protein: CASSPGGIEAFF
CDR3 DNA: TGTGCCAGCAGTCCAGGGGGTATTGAAGCTTTCTTT
D gene: TRBD1
V gene: TRBV6-5
clone size: NA
J gene: TRBJ1-1

CDR3 protein: CASSQNGTGPPNYGYTF
CDR3 DNA: TGTGCCAGCAGCCAAAACGGGACAGGGCCCCCTAACTATGGCTACACCTTC
D gene: TRBD1
V gene: TRBV3-1/TRBV3-2
clone size: NA
J gene: TRBJ1-2

CDR3 protein: CATKHLEQQGNTIYF
CDR3 DNA: TGTGCCACCAAGCACCTCGAACAGCAGGGAAACACCATATATTTT
D gene: NA
V gene: TRBV15
clone size: NA
J gene: TRBJ1-3

CDR3 protein: CASSQLAGIQETQYF
CDR3 DNA: TGTGCCAGCAGTCAACTAGCGGGGATACAAGAGACCCAGTACTTC
D gene: TRBD2
V gene: TRBV6-2/TRBV6-3
clone size: NA
J gene: TRBJ2-5

CDR3 protein: CASSQGLADPYNEQFF
CDR3 DNA: TGTGCCAGCAGCCAAGGACTAGCGGATCCTTACAATGAGCAGTTCTTC
D gene: TRBD2
V gene: TRBV3-1/TRBV3-2
clone size: NA
J gene: TRBJ2-1

CDR3 protein: CASRGTENTGELFF
CDR3 DNA: TGTGCCAGCCGGGGGACAGAGAACACCGGGGAGCTGTTTTTT
D gene: NA
V gene: TRBV7-6
clone size: NA
J gene: TRBJ2-2

CDR3 protein: CAVRDRELGYGYTF
CDR3 DNA: TGTGCCGTAAGAGACAGGGAACTGGGCTATGGCTACACCTTC
D gene: TRBD1
V gene: TRBV19
clone size: once
J gene: TRBJ1-2

CDR3 protein: CSVVHRTNEKLFF
CDR3 DNA: TGCAGCGTTGTTCACCGGACTAATGAAAAACTGTTTTTT
D gene: NA
V gene: TRBV29-1
clone size: NA
J gene: TRBJ1-4

CDR3 protein: CAIPARGFAAFF
CDR3 DNA: TGTGCCATTCCTGCAAGGGGTTTCGCAGCTTTCTTT
D gene: NA
V gene: TRBV6-4
clone size: NA
J gene: TRBJ1-1

CDR3 protein: CASSLAPGTGTTEAFF
CDR3 DNA: TGTGCCAGCAGCTTAGCGCCCGGGACAGGGACTACTGAAGCTTTCTTT
D gene: TRBD1
V gene: TRBV7-9
clone size: NA
J gene: TRBJ1-1

CDR3 protein: CASSPPSLEQYF
CDR3 DNA: TGTGCCAGCAGTCCTCCCTCGTTAGAGCAGTACTTC
D gene: NA
V gene: TRBV28
clone size: few
J gene: TRBJ2-7

CDR3 protein: CASSEETGETQYF
CDR3 DNA: TGTGCCAGCAGTGAAGAGACAGGGGAGACCCAGTACTTC
D gene: TRBD1
V gene: TRBV6-1
clone size: NA
J gene: TRBJ2-5

CDR3 protein: CASSQEVVEGNTIYF
CDR3 DNA: TGTGCCAGCAGCCAAGAAGTGGTTGAGGGAAACACCATATATTTT
D gene: NA
V gene: TRBV3-1/TRBV3-2
clone size: NA
J gene: TRBJ1-3

CDR3 protein: CASSSTSASSYEQYF
CDR3 DNA: TGTGCCAGCAGTTCGACTAGCGCCAGCTCCTACGAGCAGTACTTC
D gene: TRBD2
V gene: TRBV28
clone size: NA
J gene: TRBJ2-7

CDR3 protein: CASSVDSGGQQYF
CDR3 DNA: TGTGCCAGCAGCGTAGACTCCGGGGGGCAGCAGTACTTC
D gene: NA
V gene: TRBV9
clone size: NA
J gene: TRBJ2-7

CDR3 protein: CASSLAPPGQGGGYTF
CDR3 DNA: TGTGCCAGCAGCTTAGCCCCTCCGGGACAGGGGGGAGGCTACACCTTC
D gene: TRBD1
V gene: TRBV7-6
clone size: few
J gene: TRBJ1-2

CDR3 protein: CASSYSPGRGKGGYTF
CDR3 DNA: TGTGCCAGCAGTTACTCCCCCGGCCGGGGGAAGGGTGGCTACACCTTC
D gene: NA
V gene: TRBV6-2/TRBV6-3
clone size: NA
J gene: TRBJ1-2

CDR3 protein: CSVEDASMYNEQFF
CDR3 DNA: TGCAGCGTTGAAGACGCTAGTATGTACAATGAGCAGTTCTTC
D gene: NA
V gene: TRBV29-1
clone size: NA
J gene: TRBJ2-1

CDR3 protein: CASSQFQGAYSPLHF
CDR3 DNA: TGTGCCAGCAGCCAATTCCAGGGGGCTTATTCACCCCTCCACTTT
D gene: TRBD1
V gene: TRBV14
clone size: NA
J gene: TRBJ1-6

CDR3 protein: CASISSGGSPYNEQFF
CDR3 DNA: TGTGCCAGCATCTCTAGCGGCGGGTCGCCCTACAATGAGCAGTTCTTC
D gene: TRBD2
V gene: TRBV7-8
clone size: NA
J gene: TRBJ2-1

CDR3 protein: CASSSLTGEGYSNQPQHF
CDR3 DNA: TGTGCCAGCAGCTCCCTAACGGGGGAAGGGTATAGCAATCAGCCCCAGCATTTT
D gene: NA
V gene: TRBV11-2
clone size: NA
J gene: TRBJ1-5

CDR3 protein: CASSRRLSSNQPQHF
CDR3 DNA: TGTGCCAGCAGCCGCAGGCTTTCTAGCAATCAGCCCCAGCATTTT
D gene: NA
V gene: TRBV7-2
clone size: NA
J gene: TRBJ1-5

CDR3 protein: CASSQGPGAATDTQYF
CDR3 DNA: TGTGCCAGCAGCCAAGGTCCAGGTGCAGCCACAGATACGCAGTATTTT
D gene: NA
V gene: TRBV3-1/TRBV3-2
clone size: NA
J gene: TRBJ2-3

CDR3 protein: CASSLGQGASSGANVLTF
CDR3 DNA: TGTGCCAGCAGCTTAGGACAGGGGGCGAGCTCTGGGGCCAACGTCCTGACTTTC
D gene: TRBD1
V gene: TRBV7-8
clone size: NA
J gene: TRBJ2-6

CDR3 protein: CASSWEQGVNLYTF
CDR3 DNA: TGTGCCAGCAGCTGGGAACAGGGGGTGAACCTCTACACCTTC
D gene: TRBD1
V gene: TRBV5-5
clone size: NA
J gene: TRBJ1-2

CDR3 protein: CASSFPASYPDTQYF
CDR3 DNA: TGTGCCAGCAGTTTTCCGGCTAGCTATCCAGATACGCAGTATTTT
D gene: NA
V gene: TRBV28
clone size: NA
J gene: TRBJ2-3

CDR3 protein: CAISELATSGGQETQYF
CDR3 DNA: TGTGCCATCAGTGAGCTTGCGACTAGCGGGGGTCAAGAGACCCAGTACTTC
D gene: TRBD2
V gene: TRBV10-3
clone size: NA
J gene: TRBJ2-5

CDR3 protein: CASSVGEDTEAFF
CDR3 DNA: TGTGCCAGCAGTGTGGGTGAGGACACTGAAGCTTTCTTT
D gene: NA
V gene: TRBV25-1
clone size: NA
J gene: TRBJ1-1

CDR3 protein: CASTTLVVAKSYNSPLHF
CDR3 DNA: TGTGCCAGCACTACTCTAGTGGTGGCTAAGTCGTATAATTCACCCCTCCACTTT
D gene: NA
V gene: TRBV5-4
clone size: NA
J gene: TRBJ1-6

CDR3 protein: CASSTPTGVGGYTF
CDR3 DNA: TGTGCCAGCAGCACACCGACAGGGGTGGGTGGCTACACCTTC
D gene: TRBD1
V gene: TRBV7-9
clone size: NA
J gene: TRBJ1-2

CDR3 protein: CAISEGPPGNEKLFF
CDR3 DNA: TGTGCCATCAGTGAGGGGCCCCCCGGAAATGAAAAACTGTTTTTT
D gene: NA
V gene: TRBV10-3
clone size: few
J gene: TRBJ1-4

CDR3 protein: CASSLDRGKGLNEKLFF
CDR3 DNA: TGTGCCAGCAGCCTTGACAGGGGAAAAGGATTGAATGAAAAACTGTTTTTT
D gene: TRBD1
V gene: TRBV5-6
clone size: NA
J gene: TRBJ1-4